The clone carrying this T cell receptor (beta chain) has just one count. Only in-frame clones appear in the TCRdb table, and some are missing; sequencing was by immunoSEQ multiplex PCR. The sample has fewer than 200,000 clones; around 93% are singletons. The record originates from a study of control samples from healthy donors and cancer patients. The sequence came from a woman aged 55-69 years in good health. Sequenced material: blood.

As DNA, the CDR3 is TGTGCCAGCAGCCTGGGGGAGGGCTACACCTTC. Protein: CASSLGEGYTF. The chain carries TRBV5-6 and TRBJ1-2; the D gene is possibly TRBD1 (5 bases). The CDR3 has 11 amino acids. Trimming removed 4 bases from V and 8 bases from J, with 9 bases in between. CDR1 is SGHDT and CDR2 is YYEEEE in the germline V gene. The whole variable domain, filled in from reference TRBV5-6 and TRBJ1-2, reads DAGVTQSPTHLIKTRGQQVTLRCSPKSGHDTVSWYQQALGQGPQFIFQYYEEEERQRGNFPDRFSGHQFPNYSSELNVNALLLGDSALYLCASSLGEGYTFGSGTRLTVV.